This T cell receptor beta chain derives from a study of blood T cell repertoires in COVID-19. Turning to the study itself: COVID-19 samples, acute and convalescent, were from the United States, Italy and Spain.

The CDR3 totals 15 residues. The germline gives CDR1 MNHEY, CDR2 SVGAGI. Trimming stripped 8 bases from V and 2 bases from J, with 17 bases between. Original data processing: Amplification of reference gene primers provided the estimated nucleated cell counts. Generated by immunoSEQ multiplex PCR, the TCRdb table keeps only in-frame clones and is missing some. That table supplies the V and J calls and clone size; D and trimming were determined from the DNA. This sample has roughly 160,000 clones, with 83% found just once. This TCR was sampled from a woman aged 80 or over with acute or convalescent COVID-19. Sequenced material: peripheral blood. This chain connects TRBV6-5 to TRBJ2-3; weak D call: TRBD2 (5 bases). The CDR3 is CASGVVGGYTDTQYF. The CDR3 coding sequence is TGTGCCAGCGGAGTAGTAGGAGGTTACACAGATACGCAGTATTTT.